This passage covers 29 T cell receptor beta chains from one sample sequenced in a study of T cells expressing NK-cell markers. TCRdb re-called the 5' RACE reads and catalogs CDR3 proteins one per entry, DNA excluded. The sample table sets out approximately 170,000 distinct CDR3 sequences. The sample was blood T cells: a sorted CD56 or NKG2C T cell subset, CD4+ or CD8+ T cells, or bulk PBMC T cells (not recorded which). The receptors come from a man aged 18-69 years in good health.

The chain employs TRBV12-3 or TRBV12-4 and TRBJ1-2; TCRdb's D call of TRBD1 is untestable without DNA. This CDR3 comprises 14 residues. The CDR3 here is CASSYGETGAGYTF.

This chain joins TRBV5-1 and TRBJ1-1. The CDR3 contains 14 residues. The V gene's germline CDR1 is SGHRS and CDR2 YFSETQ. The CDR3 is CASKLDTGYPEAFF.

The chain joins TRBV30 to TRBJ1-1. Germline V CDR1 and CDR2: GTSNPN, SVGIG (reference sequence). The CDR3 loop spans 13 amino acids. CDR3 sequence: CAWRAGGWSEAFF.

The V call is TRBV7-9, the J call TRBJ2-1. Germline lookup yields CDR1 SEHNR and CDR2 FQNEAQ (reference sequence). The CDR3 loop spans 15 amino acids. The CDR3 spells CASSLGTATYNEQFF.

This chain joins TRBV29-1 and TRBJ1-2; TCRdb proposes TRBD1, but this gene call is untestable without DNA. Germline V gives CDR1 SQVTM, CDR2 ANQGSEA. The CDR3 has 14 amino acids. The CDR3 reads CSVEGGGAGYGYTF.

V and J are TRBV12-3 or TRBV12-4 and TRBJ1-5; TCRdb's D gene call, TRBD1, goes unchecked for lack of DNA. The CDR3 sequence is 14 residues long. CDR3: CASSPDGGNQPQHF.

The chain is built from TRBV3-1 and TRBJ2-1; the TCRdb call, TRBD2, lacks DNA for checking. The CDR3 runs 16 residues. The V gene's germline CDR1 is LGHDT and CDR2 YNNKEL (reference sequence). Here the CDR3 reads CASSQDLLVMYNEQFF.

The rearrangement uses TRBV7-2 and TRBJ2-1; the D call of TRBD2 rests on TCRdb alone, since no DNA is present to check it. Germline V gives CDR1 SGHTA, CDR2 FQGNSA. The CDR3 sequence is 19 residues long. The CDR3 here is CASSLAPPGTSGTYNEQFF.

This clonotype registers medium-sized (0.01 to 0.1%) by frequency. The V gene is TRBV20-1, the J gene TRBJ2-1; TCRdb calls TRBD2, which cannot be checked without DNA. The CDR3 is 15 amino acids. Germline V gene data show CDR1 as DFQATT and CDR2 as SNEGSKA (reference sequence). This CDR3 is CSARKSSWEFLEQFF.

The chain couples TRBV20-1 to TRBJ2-7; TCRdb picks TRBD2, but there is no DNA to check that call. The CDR3 runs to 16 residues. Germline-derived CDR1 and CDR2 are DFQATT and SNEGSKA (reference sequence). This CDR3 reads CSARDWSSGGARVQYF.

V and J are TRBV6-4 and TRBJ1-2; TCRdb lists TRBD1, though no DNA is available to test this call. This CDR3 has 15 residues. Germline lookup yields CDR1 MRHNA and CDR2 SNTAGT. CDR3 amino acids: CASSDSPGTGVGYTF.

The V gene is TRBV27, the J gene TRBJ1-2. CDR1 and CDR2 (germline): MNHEY, SMNVEV (reference sequence). The CDR3 is 13 residues long. The CDR3 protein is CASSLTPNYGYTF.

The gene calls are TRBV12-3 or TRBV12-4 and TRBJ2-1; the D call from TCRdb, TRBD2, cannot be confirmed without DNA. This CDR3 spans 15 amino acids. This chain's CDR3 is CASSFWQGGVNEQFF.

The J gene is TRBJ1-2, the V gene TRBV9. Germline CDR1 SGDLS, CDR2 YYNGEE. The CDR3 is made up of 15 amino acids. The CDR3 sequence: CASSGDGTPYYGYTF.

The chain links TRBV6-5 to TRBJ1-2; TCRdb's D call of TRBD1 is untestable without DNA. This CDR3 comprises 15 residues. From germline, CDR1 is MNHEY and CDR2 SVGAGI. The CDR3 sequence is CASSSSPDSNYGYTF.

The chain is built from TRBV5-3 and TRBJ1-1; TCRdb selects TRBD1, and the lack of DNA leaves this call unchecked. TRBV5-3 is an ORF for which the function is uncertain. This CDR3 spans 18 amino acids. The CDR3 sequence is CARIEAAGGGIVNTEAFF.

The chain's CDR3 is CASSQATGAKQDTQYF. This chain uses TRBV4-1 with TRBJ2-3; with no DNA, the TCRdb D assignment of TRBD1 cannot be verified. The CDR3 is made up of 16 amino acids. Germline V gene sequence: CDR1 MGHRA, CDR2 YSYEKL.

The rearrangement uses TRBV7-6 and TRBJ1-6. Germline-derived CDR1 and CDR2 are SGHVS and FNYEAQ. The CDR3 contains 17 residues. The CDR3: CASSLEPPRSYNSPLHF.

The chain recombines TRBV12-2 with TRBJ2-2; TCRdb's D gene call, TRBD1, goes unchecked for lack of DNA. TRBV12-2 is a pseudogene. The CDR3 is 15 residues long. CDR3 sequence: CASRENRGRRRELFF.

This chain uses TRBV6-1 with TRBJ2-7; TCRdb reports TRBD2, a call that lacks DNA to check it against. The CDR3 has 15 residues. Germline V CDR1 and CDR2: MNHNS, SASEGT. CDR3 loop: CASSDRPAESYEQYF.

The chain has TRBV12-3 or TRBV12-4 and TRBJ1-1; TCRdb's assignment of TRBD1 cannot be checked, as there is no DNA. This CDR3 region has 12 residues. CDR3 residues: CASSTGQPMAFF.

This chain links TRBV6-1 with TRBJ1-4; there is no DNA to check the TCRdb D call of TRBD1. The CDR3 loop spans 15 amino acids. Germline-derived CDR1 and CDR2 are MNHNS and SASEGT. CDR3 residues: CASRRYRGVGEKLFF.

The chain recombines TRBV5-1 with TRBJ2-7; there is no DNA to check the TCRdb D call of TRBD1. Germline V gene lookup returns CDR1 SGHRS and CDR2 YFSETQ. The CDR3 has 14 residues. CDR3 sequence: CASSPWDTTYEQYF.

The chain uses TRBV12-3 or TRBV12-4 and TRBJ2-1; as DNA is missing, the TRBD1 call by TCRdb cannot be tested. CDR3 size: 15 residues. The CDR3: CASSLAPAWGGEQFF.

The chain recombines TRBV20-1 with TRBJ1-2; TCRdb designates TRBD1, a call that cannot be tested without DNA. The germline V gene encodes CDR1 DFQATT and CDR2 SNEGSKA (reference sequence). This CDR3 spans 15 amino acids. This CDR3 reads CSARDGGAANYGYTF.

The J gene is TRBJ2-1, the V gene TRBV20-1; TCRdb designates TRBD2, a call that cannot be tested without DNA. Germline V gene sequence: CDR1 DFQATT, CDR2 SNEGSKA (reference sequence). The CDR3 covers 15 residues. The CDR3 sequence is CSARGLADTYNEQFF.

The CDR3 region is CASSIFAGYYEQYF. The chain has TRBV19 and TRBJ2-7; TCRdb returns TRBD1, unconfirmable since there is no DNA. This CDR3 comprises 14 residues. The germline V gene has CDR1 LNHDA and CDR2 SQIVND (reference sequence).

V gene TRBV7-2 combines with J gene TRBJ1-5. Germline CDR1 is SGHTA and CDR2 is FQGNSA. This CDR3 spans 15 amino acids. CDR3 loop: CASSLGGEDNQPQHF. Using reference TRBV7-2 and TRBJ1-5 for the parts outside the CDR3, the full variable domain is GAGVSQSPSNKVTEKGKDVELRCDPISGHTALYWYRQSLGQGLEFLIYFQGNSAPDKSGLPSDRFSAERTGGSVSTLTIQRTQQEDSAVYLCASSLGGEDNQPQHFGDGTRLSIL.

The genes are TRBV10-3 and TRBJ2-7; TCRdb proposes TRBD1, but this gene call is untestable without DNA. The CDR3 covers 17 residues. Germline-derived CDR1 and CDR2 are ENHRY and SYGVKD. The CDR3 region is CAISEDPLPGHSYEQYF.